This T cell receptor beta chain was documented in a study of immune evolution from preneoplasia to lung adenocarcinoma. Sequenced by immunoSEQ multiplex PCR; TCRdb stores in-frame clones only, minus some. The table has several thousand clones, less than 80% seen once; the top ten hold 7.5% to 9.5%. Germline CDR1 SEHNR, CDR2 FQNEAQ (reference sequence). The CDR3 is 12 residues long. The V gene lost 10 bases and the J gene lost 5 bases, with 15 bases spanning the gap. The source of this sequence is a person aged 60 to 85 with lung adenocarcinoma. The chain is built from TRBV7-9 and TRBJ2-7; maybe TRBD2 (5 bases). Input material: FFPE minimally invasive lung adenocarcinoma tissue. DNA for the CDR3: TGTGCCACCAGACTCAACGGGGACGAGCAGTACTTC. Its protein product is CATRLNGDEQYF.